This T cell receptor beta chain was retrieved from a study of blood T cell repertoires in COVID-19. The wider study: Donors in the United States, Italy and Spain gave samples during acute or convalescent COVID-19. Nucleic acid was either cDNA or gDNA, and it came from T cells, B-cell-depleted T cells, or PBMCs.

The germline gives CDR1 SGHRS, CDR2 YFSETQ. The CDR3 is 14 residues long. V lost 0 bases to trimming and J lost 2 bases; unmatched junction nucleotides: 2. Original analysis: Nucleated cell counts were estimated from reference gene primer amplification. TCRdb's copy holds only in-frame clones and misses some; the assay was immunoSEQ multiplex PCR. V and J calls and clone size are as listed in that table; D and trimming were resolved from the DNA. The sample lists about 6,800 clones; roughly nine tenths were seen once. This clone came up a few times. The chain joins TRBV5-1 to TRBJ2-7; 7 bases map to TRBD1. This clonotype was obtained from a human donor in a cohort sampled during active COVID-19. The sample consisted of peripheral blood. DNA for the CDR3: TGCGCCAGCAGCTTGGGGCAGGGGGCCTACGAGCAGTACTTC. It encodes CASSLGQGAYEQYF.